This record concerns one TCR beta chain sequence. The sample is drawn from a study of blood T cell repertoires in COVID-19. Study-wide background: From the United States, Italy and Spain came samples of acute and convalescent COVID-19. In each case, the material was cDNA or gDNA derived from T cells, B-cell-depleted T cells, or PBMCs.

The CDR3 has 14 amino acids. Germline CDR1 reads LGHNT; CDR2 reads FRNRAP. V was trimmed by 5 bases and J by 0 bases, leaving 8 bases between them. As handled by the study authors: Reference gene primer amplification in the assay estimated nucleated cell counts. TCRdb's table, derived via immunoSEQ multiplex PCR, lists solely in-frame clones and lacks some. That table gives V, J and clone size, and the DNA gave D and trimming. The sample has a few hundred thousand clones; around 90% are singletons. Material: peripheral blood. This TCR was sampled from a woman in her 70s with active or convalescent COVID-19. This rearrangement joins TRBV12-5 to TRBJ1-3; a possible D gene is TRBD1 (5 bases). DNA of the CDR3: TGTGCTAGTGGTGACAGTACCTCTGGAAACACCATATATTTT. It translates to CASGDSTSGNTIYF.